The 30 T cell receptor beta chains reported below all come from one sample, sequenced in a study of blood T cell repertoires in COVID-19. Some clones are missing from TCRdb's copy, which holds only in-frame ones; the method was immunoSEQ multiplex PCR. The top ten clones hold approximately 20% of a sample with roughly 40,000 clones, 85% to 90% of them seen once. Sequencing was done on a sample of peripheral blood. The receptors were sampled from a man aged 45 to 65 in a cohort sampled during active COVID-19.

The rearrangement links TRBV5-1 to TRBJ2-2; D not resolved. The germline gives CDR1 SGHRS, CDR2 YFSETQ. The CDR3 length is 12 residues. V shed 2 bases and J shed 8 bases, with 7 bases lying between them. The CDR3 DNA reads as TGCGCCAGCAGCTTAGGAGTGGGGGAGCTGTTTTTT. It yields the protein CASSLGVGELFF.

The chain joins TRBV18 to TRBJ1-5; D might be TRBD1 (6 bases). V gave up 4 bases and J gave up 7 bases, with 14 bases separating them. Per the germline V gene, CDR1 is KGHSH and CDR2 is LQKENI. The CDR3 is 14 residues long. CDR3 region: CASSQYAGEQPQHF. The CDR3 region has the DNA TGTGCCAGCTCACAATACGCAGGGGAGCAGCCCCAGCATTTT.

The V gene is TRBV6-6, the J gene TRBJ2-5; D is possibly TRBD2 (6 bases). The V end lost 8 bases, the J end lost 5 bases, and 18 bases lay between the germline ends. Germline assignment: CDR1 MNHNY and CDR2 SVGAGI (reference sequence). This CDR3 region has 14 residues. The CDR3 reads CASVDGGWGETQYF. CDR3 nucleotide sequence: TGTGCCAGCGTGGATGGGGGGTGGGGTGAGACCCAGTACTTC.

The J gene is TRBJ1-5, the V gene TRBV30; 10 nucleotides match TRBD1. The J segment lost 6 bases and the V segment lost 0 bases, leaving 2 bases of the junction unmatched. The germline V gene has CDR1 GTSNPN and CDR2 SVGIG (reference sequence). There are 14 residues in the CDR3. Here the CDR3 reads CAWSVGQGTQPQHF. The CDR3 DNA reads as TGTGCCTGGAGTGTGGGACAGGGGACTCAGCCCCAGCATTTT. The complete variable domain, with remaining parts taken from reference TRBV30 and TRBJ1-5, reads SQTIHQWPATLVQPVGSPLSLECTVEGTSNPNLYWYRQAAGRGLQLLFYSVGIGQISSEVPQNLSASRPQDRQFILSSKKLLLSDSGFYLCAWSVGQGTQPQHFGDGTRLSIL.

The sample holds one count of this clone. The gene calls are TRBV2 and TRBJ2-1; 9 bases align to TRBD1. This CDR3 is 19 amino acids long. Trimming cost V 6 bases and J 4 bases; bases outside gene matches: 19. Germline values: CDR1 SNHLY, CDR2 FYNNEI. CDR3 loop: CASSGQGRPSWERYNEQFF. CDR3 bases: TGTGCCAGCAGCGGACAGGGGCGTCCTAGCTGGGAGCGATACAATGAGCAGTTCTTC.

CDR3 sequence: CASSRGGHQPQHF. DNA of the CDR3: TGTGCCAGCAGCAGGGGCGGGCATCAGCCCCAGCATTTT. V gene TRBV6-5 combines with J gene TRBJ1-5, with TRBD1 as a possible D gene (6 bases). The V gene's germline CDR1 is MNHEY and CDR2 SVGAGI. Trimming pared 6 bases from V and 5 bases from J, leaving 11 bases between. The CDR3 runs to 13 residues.

This clone came up a few times. CDR3 bases: TGTGCCAGCAGCGAACAACAGGGGGCTAGTAATCAGCCCCAGCATTTT. It codes for CASSEQQGASNQPQHF. This chain joins TRBV14 and TRBJ1-5, with 9 bases lining up with TRBD1. From germline, CDR1 is SGHDN and CDR2 FVKESK. Trimming cost V 5 bases and J 4 bases; bases outside gene matches: 9. This CDR3 is built from 16 residues.

The chain joins TRBV6-5 to TRBJ2-7; maybe TRBD2 (5 bases). This CDR3 is built from 14 residues. V shed 7 bases and J shed 4 bases, with 17 bases lying between them. Germline V lookup: CDR1 MNHEY, CDR2 SVGAGI. The DNA for the CDR3 is TGTGCCAGCATTAAAGGACTGGCGGAGTACGAGCAGTACGTC. Protein: CASIKGLAEYEQYV.

The chain carries TRBV4-1 and TRBJ1-2, with a weak D call TRBD1 (5 bases). The CDR3 extends over 16 amino acids. The V gene's germline CDR1 is MGHRA and CDR2 YSYEKL. The germline V and J ends were trimmed by 3 bases and 0 bases, with 14 bases remaining between them. The CDR3 DNA is TGCGCCAGCAGCCACACGGCGACGACAGCTAACTATGGCTACACCTTC. Protein sequence: CASSHTATTANYGYTF.

This clone was seen a few times. This sequence joins TRBV11-2 and TRBJ1-4, with D uncertain. The V end lost 5 bases, the J end lost 0 bases, and 10 bases lay between the germline ends. This CDR3 spans 15 amino acids. Germline V gives CDR1 SGHAT, CDR2 FQNNGV. The CDR3 sequence is CASSPGPATNEKLFF. CDR3 DNA sequence: TGTGCCAGCAGCCCTGGGCCTGCAACTAATGAAAAACTGTTTTTT.

The chain carries TRBV30 and TRBJ2-3; possible D gene TRBD2, 5 bases. Between the trimmed V and J ends, which lost 2 bases and 0 bases, there was a span of 6 bases. The CDR3 is 13 amino acids. CDR1 and CDR2 from the germline V gene are GTSNPN and SVGIG (reference sequence). The CDR3 DNA is TGTGCCTGGAGTCGGGGAAGCACAGATACGCAGTATTTT. Amino acid sequence: CAWSRGSTDTQYF.

The chain joins TRBV7-9 to TRBJ2-3; 11 bases are shared with TRBD2. Looked up from germline, CDR1 is SEHNR and CDR2 is FQNEAQ (reference sequence). The CDR3 extends over 16 amino acids. Trimming removed 4 bases from V and 2 bases from J; junction bases left unmatched: 5. The CDR3 DNA follows: TGTGCCAGCAGCTCGTCGACTAGCGGGGCCACAGATACGCAGTATTTT. It codes for CASSSSTSGATDTQYF.

The rearrangement links TRBV1 to TRBJ2-1; the DNA was not used to check the table's D call, TRBD2. TRBV1 is shown as a pseudogene. There are 20 residues in the CDR3. CDR3: CTSSEGSPGVAGDLYNEQFF. The CDR3 nucleotides are TGCACCAGCAGTGAGGGCTCCCCCGGAGTAGCGGGAGACTTGTACAATGAGCAGTTCTTC.

This clone has only one observation. Relative to the germline gene, one junction end is altered; a read error may explain this. The gene calls are TRBV9 and TRBJ2-1; 10 nucleotides line up with TRBD2. This CDR3 comprises 14 residues. Germline values: CDR1 SGDLS, CDR2 YYNGEE. In DNA form, the CDR3 reads TGTGCCAGCAGCGAGAGGACTAGCGGCCAGCCTCGGGTCTTC. Amino acids: CASSERTSGQPRVF.

J is TRBJ1-1 and V is TRBV2; 7 bases map to TRBD1. Germline lookup yields CDR1 SNHLY and CDR2 FYNNEI. Trimming removed 5 bases from V and 3 bases from J; junction bases left unmatched: 9. This CDR3 has 15 amino acids. CDR3 residues: CASSTDREWDTEAFF. The DNA for the CDR3 is TGTGCCAGCAGTACAGACAGGGAGTGGGACACTGAAGCTTTCTTT.

The rearrangement links TRBV4-1 to TRBJ1-1, with D possibly matching TRBD1 (6 bases). V lost 0 bases and J lost 5, with 22 bases in between. The CDR3 sequence is 18 residues long. The germline V gene encodes CDR1 MGHRA and CDR2 YSYEKL. CDR3 DNA: TGCGCCAGCAGCCAAGATAGTATGGACAGTCTAAAAGGGACTGAAGCTTTCTTT. This gives the protein CASSQDSMDSLKGTEAFF.

This chain connects TRBV6-2 or TRBV6-3 to TRBJ2-7; D possibly corresponds to TRBD1 (5 bases). V gave up 0 bases and J gave up 6 bases, with 9 bases separating them. Germline CDR1 and CDR2: MNHEY and SVGEGT. The CDR3 runs 13 residues. Here the CDR3 reads CASSYSDTAEQYF. The CDR3, as DNA: TGTGCCAGCAGTTACTCGGACACCGCCGAGCAGTACTTC.

This clone is a singleton in its sample. This sequence joins TRBV13 and TRBJ2-1, with a tentative D call TRBD2 (5 bases). Germline CDR1 and CDR2: PRHDT and FYEKMQ (reference sequence). Trimming cost V 5 bases and J 4 bases, with 15 bases left between them. This CDR3 comprises 15 residues. The CDR3 loop reads CASSPRVLGYNEQFF. Written as DNA, the CDR3 is TGTGCCAGCAGCCCTAGGGTACTAGGATACAATGAGCAGTTCTTC.

This clone was detected once. This rearrangement joins TRBV6-5 to TRBJ1-1; TRBD1 agrees at 8 bases. Unmatched junction bases numbered 7, after V lost 1 base and J lost 3 bases. CDR1 is MNHEY, CDR2 SVGAGI, per germline. This CDR3 is 16 amino acids long. The CDR3 here is CASSYFGQGRDTEAFF. The CDR3 bases are TGTGCCAGCAGTTACTTCGGACAGGGTCGGGACACTGAAGCTTTCTTT.

The chain uses TRBV3-1 (or the pseudogene TRBV3-2) and TRBJ1-2; D uncertain. Germline V CDR1 and CDR2: LGHDT, YNNKEL (reference sequence). V gave up 0 bases and J gave up 12 bases, with 8 bases separating them. The CDR3 loop spans 11 amino acids. The CDR3 nucleotides read TGTGCCAGCAGCCAAGATGGGAGGGACACCTTC. This sequence encodes CASSQDGRDTF.

This chain joins TRBV11-3 and TRBJ2-3, with 7 bases matching TRBD1. The CDR3 is 16 residues long. CDR1 is SGHNT and CDR2 is YENEEA in the germline V gene. With V trimmed by 4 bases and J by 3 bases, 10 bases remained unmatched. The CDR3 DNA reads TGTGCCAGCAGCTCCCGCCAGGGGGATTTGACAGATACGCAGTATTTT. Translating it yields CASSSRQGDLTDTQYF.

The rearrangement links TRBV13 to TRBJ1-1; no reliable D call. Germline V gene lookup returns CDR1 PRHDT and CDR2 FYEKMQ (reference sequence). The CDR3 has 12 amino acids. V was trimmed by 3 bases and J by 5 bases, leaving 7 bases between them. This chain's CDR3 is CASSFLRTEAFF. The CDR3 DNA follows: TGTGCCAGCAGCTTTCTGAGGACTGAAGCTTTCTTT.

This clone was seen a handful of times. This chain uses TRBV19 with TRBJ1-2, with 9 bases fitting TRBD1. This CDR3 region has 14 residues. The trim removed 5 bases at V and 8 bases at J, leaving 9 bases unmatched. Germline CDR1 LNHDA, CDR2 SQIVND (reference sequence). The CDR3 spells CASSFLDRGGGYTF. The CDR3 DNA follows: TGTGCCAGTAGTTTCCTGGACAGGGGAGGAGGCTACACCTTC.

The chain is built from TRBV3-1 (or the pseudogene TRBV3-2) and TRBJ2-5, with a possible D match to TRBD2 (5 bases). The CDR3 is 16 amino acids. V was shortened by 1 base and J by 5 bases, with 17 bases between the two germline ends. From germline, CDR1 is LGHDT and CDR2 YNNKEL (reference sequence). CDR3 DNA sequence: TGTGCCAGCAGCCAAGCAAGGAAAACTAGACGGGAGACCCAGTACTTC. Protein sequence: CASSQARKTRRETQYF.

Regarding this clone: Compared with germline, one end of the junction differs, possibly owing to a read error. This chain joins TRBV7-7 and TRBJ2-2; 8 bases align to TRBD2. CDR3 length equals 16 residues. Germline V lookup: CDR1 SSHAT, CDR2 FNYEAQ (reference sequence). The CDR3 protein is CASSPTSGSNTGELFF. The CDR3, as DNA: TGTGCTAGCAGTCCTACTAGCGGCTCGAACACCGGGGAGCTGTTTTTT. Full variable domain (rest looked up from reference TRBV7-7 and TRBJ2-2): GAGVSQSPRYKVTKRGQDVTLRCDPISSHATLYWYQQALGQGPEFLTYFNYEAQPDKSGLPSDRFSAERPEGSISTLTIQRTEQRDSAMYRCASSPTSGSNTGELFFGEGSRLTVL.

The chain employs TRBV7-2 and TRBJ1-1; 10 nucleotides agree with TRBD1. CDR1 is SGHTA and CDR2 is FQGNSA in the germline V gene. The CDR3 contains 16 residues. With V trimmed by 5 bases and J by 1 base, 7 bases remained unmatched. The CDR3 sequence: CASSKGQGKGNTEAFF. The CDR3 bases are TGTGCCAGCAGCAAGGGACAGGGGAAGGGGAACACTGAAGCTTTCTTT.

The chain links TRBV15 to TRBJ2-3; the D gene is possibly TRBD2 (6 bases). Germline CDR1 is LNHNV and CDR2 is YYDKDF (reference sequence). The CDR3 length is 16 residues. The V and J ends lost 0 bases and 2 bases respectively, with 12 bases between them. CDR3 region: CATSRDLANPTDTQYF. CDR3 DNA sequence: TGTGCCACCAGCAGAGACCTAGCGAACCCCACAGATACGCAGTATTTT.

The rearrangement links TRBV30 to TRBJ1-1, with a tentative D call TRBD1 (6 bases). Germline values: CDR1 GTSNPN, CDR2 SVGIG (reference sequence). The CDR3 length is 14 residues. Trimming shortened V by 1 base and J by 1 base, and 10 bases separated the two germline ends. CDR3 nucleotides: TGTGCCTGGAGTGGGGGGCTTGCGAACACTGAAGCTTTCTTT. Translated: CAWSGGLANTEAFF.

The V call is TRBV13, the J call TRBJ2-3; 10 positions agree with TRBD2. There are 16 residues in the CDR3. Per germline, CDR1 PRHDT and CDR2 FYEKMQ (reference sequence). The trim removed 5 bases at V and 4 bases at J, leaving 9 bases unmatched. DNA for the CDR3: TGTGCCAGCAGCGAGAACAGCGGGGGGGCCCCAGATACGCAGTATTTT. Translating it yields CASSENSGGAPDTQYF.

The chain uses TRBV11-2 and TRBJ1-2; 7 bases align to TRBD1. J lost 5 bases, V lost 5 bases, and 11 bases had no gene match. CDR1 is SGHAT and CDR2 is FQNNGV in the germline V gene. The CDR3 is made up of 15 amino acids. This CDR3 reads CASSLSGGGGYGYTF. CDR3 nucleotides: TGTGCCAGCAGCCTCTCTGGAGGGGGCGGGTATGGCTACACCTTC.